A selection of T cell receptor beta chains follows, all from one sample in a study of healthy donors' naive CD4 and CD8 T cells. TCRdb ran MiXCR on the reads and lists one entry per CDR3 protein. Of 180,000 or so distinct CDR3 sequences in the sample, 65% to 75% were seen once. The sample was naive CD4+ and CD8+ T cells sorted from blood, pooled from several donors. The receptor set was obtained from a pool of human donors in good health; the sample pools cells from several healthy donors. CDR3s include the opening cysteine and the closing phenylalanine or tryptophan. D genes are given only for firm matches. The size entry is marked missing in some rows and otherwise reads once, few, many or a size class.

J: TRBJ2-1
size: once
D: TRBD2
V: TRBV29-1
DNA: TGCAGCGTTACCCCACTGGCCACTAGCGCGTCCTACAATGAGCAGTTCTTC
CDR3: CSVTPLATSASYNEQFF

J: TRBJ1-2
size: .
D: .
V: TRBV29-1
DNA: TGCAGCGTTGGACCCGTTGACAGTGTGATGAATGGCCACACCTTC
CDR3: CSVGPVDSVMNGHTF

J: TRBJ2-1
size: .
D: .
V: TRBV19
DNA: TGTGCCAGTAGTATAACCTACATCAATGAGCAGTTCTTC
CDR3: CASSITYINEQFF

J: TRBJ2-3
size: .
D: TRBD1
V: TRBV19
DNA: TGTGCCAGTAGCCCCCGGGACAGCTTCACCGATACGCAGTATTTT
CDR3: CASSPRDSFTDTQYF

J: TRBJ2-2
size: .
D: .
V: TRBV29-1
DNA: TGCAGCGTTGAAGAAGGGGTAAACACCGGGGAGCTGTTTTTT
CDR3: CSVEEGVNTGELFF

J: TRBJ1-2
size: few
D: .
V: TRBV27
DNA: TGTGCCAGCAGGATGGGGATTAACTATGGCTACACCTTC
CDR3: CASRMGINYGYTF

J: TRBJ2-7
size: .
D: TRBD1
V: TRBV6-5
DNA: TGTGCCAGCAGTGCCACCGTCGATTTAGGGACAGGTTCCTACGAGCAGTACTTC
CDR3: CASSATVDLGTGSYEQYF

J: TRBJ2-7
size: once
D: .
V: TRBV5-6
DNA: TGTGCCAGCAGCTTGGACCAGTACGAGCAGTACTTC
CDR3: CASSLDQYEQYF

J: TRBJ2-6
size: once
D: .
V: TRBV14
DNA: TGTGCCAGCAGCCAAAGACACCTCTCTGGGGCCAACGTCCTGACTTTC
CDR3: CASSQRHLSGANVLTF

J: TRBJ2-2
size: .
D: .
V: TRBV6-2/TRBV6-3
DNA: TGTGCCAGCAGTTACTCAGGGAGGTCGAACACCGGGGAGCTGTTTTTT
CDR3: CASSYSGRSNTGELFF

J: TRBJ1-5
size: .
D: .
V: TRBV12-3/TRBV12-4
DNA: TGTGCCAGCAGTTTAGGCGGAAACAATAAGCCCCAGCATTTT
CDR3: CASSLGGNNKPQHF

J: TRBJ2-5
size: .
D: .
V: TRBV29-1
DNA: TGCAGCGCTATAAGGGTCGGGGGCAGAGCCCAAGAGACCCAGTACTTC
CDR3: CSAIRVGGRAQETQYF

J: TRBJ1-2
size: .
D: .
V: TRBV6-6
DNA: TGTGCCAGCAGTTATGGGCCAGGGGAGTCGGTCTATGGCTACACCTTC
CDR3: CASSYGPGESVYGYTF

J: TRBJ2-7
size: few
D: .
V: TRBV27
DNA: TGTGCCAGCAGTTCAGATCTCGCTAGCGCCGACTACGAGCAGTACTTC
CDR3: CASSSDLASADYEQYF

J: TRBJ2-5
size: .
D: .
V: TRBV11-2
DNA: TGTGCCAGCAGCTTAGTGGGGGTACGGGAGACCCAGTACTTC
CDR3: CASSLVGVRETQYF

J: TRBJ2-2
size: .
D: .
V: TRBV6-5
DNA: TGTGCCAGCAGTTACTGGGGAGAGGGTACCGGGGAGCTGTTTTTT
CDR3: CASSYWGEGTGELFF

J: TRBJ2-7
size: .
D: .
V: TRBV29-1
DNA: TGCAGCGTTGAGGTACCCAGGGTGGGCTCCTACGAGCAGTACTTC
CDR3: CSVEVPRVGSYEQYF

J: TRBJ2-2
size: .
D: .
V: TRBV19
DNA: TGTGCCAGTACCAGGAACGGGGAGCTGTTTTTT
CDR3: CASTRNGELFF

J: TRBJ2-1
size: .
D: TRBD2
V: TRBV13
DNA: TGTGCCAGCAGCCACCTGCGGGAGGATCCCTACAATGAGCAGTTCTTC
CDR3: CASSHLREDPYNEQFF

J: TRBJ2-3
size: .
D: .
V: TRBV2
DNA: TGTGCCAGCAGTGAAGCGCTAGGGGTTACAGATACGCAGTATTTT
CDR3: CASSEALGVTDTQYF

J: TRBJ2-7
size: .
D: TRBD1
V: TRBV4-2
DNA: TGTGCCAGCAGCCAAGAGGGACAGGGCCGCGAGCAGTACTTC
CDR3: CASSQEGQGREQYF

J: TRBJ1-2
size: once
D: .
V: TRBV29-1
DNA: TGCAGCGTTTTTCAGGATGGCTACACCTTC
CDR3: CSVFQDGYTF

J: TRBJ2-3
size: .
D: .
V: TRBV6-5
DNA: TGTGCCAGCAGCCGGGAATGGACAGATACGCAGTATTTT
CDR3: CASSREWTDTQYF